Sequencing of this T cell receptor (beta chain) was carried out in a study of vaccination effects on CD4 cells after COVID-19. As for the study in general: All study participants received two doses of BNT162b2 or mRNA-1273 vaccine.

Viral peptide pools were used in the ViraFEST assay to expand antigen-specific CD4+ T cells, and sequencing came afterward. CD4+ T cell isolation took place after 10 days of culture. Peptides at roughly 10 ug/ml and IL-2 at 9.5 to 10 IU/ml were added to more than 1.5 million PBMC per well. On day 3 and again on day 7, half the medium was replaced with IL-2 medium. Using immunoSEQ multiplex PCR, the repertoire was profiled, and TCRdb retains in-frame clones only, with some absent. The sample comprises 30,000 or so clones, roughly 63% of which are singletons, and 25% to 30% rests with the top ten. Study-wide findings and caveats: Researchers report that only 1 of 255 vaccine-induced clones in healthy vaccinees cross-reacted with common cold coronaviruses.

On this clone itself: What it binds is unknown.

V lost 3 bases, J lost 0 bases, and 5 bases stayed unmatched. Per the germline V gene, CDR1 is SGHRS and CDR2 is YFSETQ. This CDR3 is built from 16 residues. This receptor was identified in a human donor who received a COVID-19 vaccine. The rearrangement uses TRBV5-1 and TRBJ2-1; 8 nucleotides match TRBD1. Sequencing was performed on CD4+ T cells from PBMCs cultured with HCoV-229E spike peptides, taken before COVID-19 vaccination. The CDR3 loop reads CASSYSGQGSYNEQFF. CDR3 coding DNA: TGCGCCAGCAGCTACTCCGGACAGGGCTCCTACAATGAGCAGTTCTTC.